This paragraph reports one TCR beta chain. Its antigen target is currently unknown. No quality values exist for individual bases; no much larger clone is one base distant. Data came from an Illumina HiSeq 1500. The public reads were quality trimmed at Q25 with fastp and then assembled into clones with MiXCR by TCRdb, keeping productive beta chains. Identical CDR3 protein sequences are pooled into one entry, listed with their most common genes and DNA. This sample is represented by hundreds of thousands of distinct CDR3 sequences; roughly 42% of them were singletons. The ten largest clonotypes hold around 44% of the sample. This sample is drawn from a study of T cell repertoires in cytomegalovirus infection (dated by TCRdb to between 2018 and 2021). Regarding the study in general: Alongside well-studied HLA-B-restricted epitopes, the peptide stimulations were aimed at recently identified HLA-C-restricted CMV epitopes, whose presentation resists viral immunomodulation. The HLA type of each donor mattered for the analysis, because public TCR beta signatures pointed to carriage of CMV infection along with the matching HLA type.

Taken from cysteine to phenylalanine, the CDR3 has 13 residues. Only the CDR3 DNA is retained, 39 bases long and in frame from the first base. Reading the germline V gene gives CDR1 MNHNS and CDR2 SASEGT. The junction shows trimming of 4 bases on V and 7 bases on J, and the gene matches do not reach 4 bases of it. What the authors observed across the whole study: The ex vivo response was dominated by HLA-C-restricted CMV-specific TCR beta clonotypes, and the single most frequent clonotype in two of eight donors was supplied by these HLA-C-restricted clonotypes. Cumulative frequency of public TCR beta family members discriminated carriers of CMV infection plus the relevant HLA type in this cohort and an independent roughly 330-donor cohort.

The label giving this sample's treatment or condition can be read as: in vitro stimulation with specific CMV peptide epitopes to enrich CMV-specific T cells. The chain links TRBV6-1 with TRBJ1-5; 7 nucleotides in the junction match TRBD1. This receptor was taken from a human donor in good health (CMV status not recorded). Some clones in this sample may be carry-over from other donors' samples. The input for sequencing was cultured PBMCs, taken from culture after CMV antigen stimulation. Read as DNA, the sequence is TGTGCCAGCAGTGTATACAGGGGCCAGCCCCAGCATTTT. Its translation is CASSVYRGQPQHF.